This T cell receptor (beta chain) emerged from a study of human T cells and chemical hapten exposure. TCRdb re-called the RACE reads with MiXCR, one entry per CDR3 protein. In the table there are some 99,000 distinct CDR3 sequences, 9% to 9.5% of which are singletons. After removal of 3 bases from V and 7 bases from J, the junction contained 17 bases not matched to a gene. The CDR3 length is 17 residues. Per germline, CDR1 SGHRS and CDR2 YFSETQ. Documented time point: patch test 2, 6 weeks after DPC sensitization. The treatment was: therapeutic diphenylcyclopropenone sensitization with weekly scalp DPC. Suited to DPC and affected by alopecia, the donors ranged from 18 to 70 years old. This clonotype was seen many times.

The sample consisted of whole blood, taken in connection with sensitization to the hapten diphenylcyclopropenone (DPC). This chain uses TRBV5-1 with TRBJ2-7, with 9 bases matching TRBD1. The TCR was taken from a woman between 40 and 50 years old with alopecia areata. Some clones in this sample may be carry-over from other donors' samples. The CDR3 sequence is CASSWNRPGQGTGEQYF. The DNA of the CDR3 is TGCGCCAGCAGCTGGAATAGACCGGGACAGGGTACGGGAGAGCAGTACTTC.